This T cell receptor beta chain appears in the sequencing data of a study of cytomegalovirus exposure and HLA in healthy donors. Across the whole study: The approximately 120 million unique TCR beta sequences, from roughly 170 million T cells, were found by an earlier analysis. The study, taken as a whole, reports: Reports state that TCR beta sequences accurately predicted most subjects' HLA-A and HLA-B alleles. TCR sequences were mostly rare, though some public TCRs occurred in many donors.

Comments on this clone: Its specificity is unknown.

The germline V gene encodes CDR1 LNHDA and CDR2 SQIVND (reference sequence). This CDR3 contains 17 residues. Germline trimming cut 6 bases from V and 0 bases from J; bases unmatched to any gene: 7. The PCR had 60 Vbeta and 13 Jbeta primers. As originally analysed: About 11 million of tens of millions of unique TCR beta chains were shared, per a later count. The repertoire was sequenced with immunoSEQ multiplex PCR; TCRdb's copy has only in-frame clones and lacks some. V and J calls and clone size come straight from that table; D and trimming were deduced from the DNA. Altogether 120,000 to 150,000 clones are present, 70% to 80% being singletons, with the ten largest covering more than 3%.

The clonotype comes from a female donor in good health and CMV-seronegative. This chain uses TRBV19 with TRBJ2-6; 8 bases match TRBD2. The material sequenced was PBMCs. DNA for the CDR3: TGTGCCAGTAGCGATAGCGGGGACGGCTCTGGGGCCAACGTCCTGACTTTC. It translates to CASSDSGDGSGANVLTF. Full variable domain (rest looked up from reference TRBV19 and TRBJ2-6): DGGITQSPKYLFRKEGQNVTLSCEQNLNHDAMYWYRQDPGQGLRLIYYSQIVNDFQKGDIAEGYSVSREKKESFPLTVTSAQKNPTAFYLCASSDSGDGSGANVLTFGAGSRLTVL.